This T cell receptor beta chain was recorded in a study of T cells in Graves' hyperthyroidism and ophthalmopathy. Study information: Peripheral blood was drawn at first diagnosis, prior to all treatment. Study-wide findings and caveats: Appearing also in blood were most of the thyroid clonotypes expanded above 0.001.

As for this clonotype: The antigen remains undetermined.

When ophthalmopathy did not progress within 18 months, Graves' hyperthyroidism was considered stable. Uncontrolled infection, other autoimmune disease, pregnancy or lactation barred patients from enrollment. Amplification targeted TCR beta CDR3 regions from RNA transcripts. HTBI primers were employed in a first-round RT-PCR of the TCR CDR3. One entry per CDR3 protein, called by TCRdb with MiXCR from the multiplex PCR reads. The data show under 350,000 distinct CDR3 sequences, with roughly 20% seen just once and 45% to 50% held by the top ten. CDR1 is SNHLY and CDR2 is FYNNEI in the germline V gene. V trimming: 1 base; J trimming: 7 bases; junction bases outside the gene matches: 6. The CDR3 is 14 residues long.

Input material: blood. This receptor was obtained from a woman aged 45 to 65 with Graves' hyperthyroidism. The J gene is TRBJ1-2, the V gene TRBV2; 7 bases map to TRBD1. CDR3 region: CASSEGTGVAGYTF. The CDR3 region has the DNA TGTGCCAGCAGTGAAGGGACAGGTGTGGCTGGCTACACCTTC.